This T cell receptor (beta chain) was sequenced during a study of Ad26.COV2.S vaccination and SARS-CoV-2 variants (dated by TCRdb to about 2021). For the study in its entirety: Donors in the vaccine arm were drawn from COV1001, a multicentre, randomized, double-blind, placebo-controlled phase I-IIa trial testing Ad26.COV2.S in healthy adults. TCRbeta repertoire sequencing served as the tool for gauging how specific and how broad the SARS-CoV-2-reactive T cell receptors were following Ad26.COV2.S vaccination. The TCR-sequenced set comprised about 32 samples: 19 Ad26.COV2.S vaccine recipients, 5 placebo recipients and 8 SARS-CoV-2 convalescent individuals. Investigators remained blinded to trial group allocation during experiments and outcome assessment. Ad26.COV2.S was administered intramuscularly at a dose of 5x10^10 or 1x10^11 viral particles, either as one shot or as two shots given 56 days apart. Trial participants were randomized into five groups of five: low-dose or high-dose Ad26.COV2.S given once or twice, or placebo on both occasions. Study-wide findings and limitations: According to the authors, total T cell responses may have been underestimated by the TCR breadth and depth analyses. Vaccine and placebo recipients had similar non-spike TCR breadth, a finding consistent with the vaccine containing only spike. Comparing responses between vaccine doses or regimens was not something the study was powered to do. Ad26.COV2.S recipients had higher spike-specific TCR breadth than placebo recipients (P = 0.0014). Substantial breadth of spike-specific CD8+ and CD4+ T cell responses was reported after vaccination.

A word on this clone: Its specific antigen is unknown. Per-base qualities were not stored, and no clone one base away is much larger.

The CDR3, cysteine through phenylalanine, is 14 amino acids long. The DNA shown is the 42-base CDR3, in frame from base 1. V is reduced by 6 bases and J by 0 bases, leaving a spacing of 11 bases between them. The germline V gene encodes CDR1 LNHDA and CDR2 SQIVND (reference sequence). The immunoSEQ Assay was used to sequence TCRbeta CDR3 regions. After extraction, genomic DNA underwent amplification by bias-controlled multiplex PCR, followed by high-throughput sequencing. Processing in the source paper ran as follows. Collapsing and filtering of sequences were performed to quantify the absolute abundance of each unique TCRbeta CDR3 region. T cell fraction was estimated by normalization of TCRbeta template counts to usable DNA, with usable DNA being measured through amplification of reference genes present in all nucleated cells. Repertoire TCRs were annotated as SARS-CoV-2-specific by exact matching of V gene, CDR3 amino acid sequence and J gene to a known reactive TCR set. MIRA supplied the reference SARS-CoV-2 TCR set, which was filtered for enrichment in COVID-19-positive ImmuneCODE repertoires so that public or cross-reactive TCRs were removed. Using the MIRA antigens, annotated TCRs were further analysed by specific ORF or by position within an ORF. Breadth was defined as the number of annotated unique rearrangements divided by the total number of unique productive rearrangements, and depth was defined as the summed frequency of the annotated unique rearrangements. TCR breadth was compared between groups using two-sided Wilcoxon rank-sum tests. TCRdb limited this immuneACCESS table to in-frame rearrangements with V and J called. A share of clones is missing; checked studies link under half to unresolved V genes, and the rest is unexplained. V and J calls and clone size follow that table, whereas D and trimming were derived from the DNA. The sample data list about 450,000 clones, and 85% to 90% of these were observed just once. The top ten clones comprise approximately 2.5% of the sample.

Read against the paper, the sample's treatment or condition label means: some 19 received Ad26.COV2.S at low or high dose, single or two shots; about 5 received placebo; per-sample allocation not given. Repertoires of vaccine and placebo recipients were sequenced from samples collected on day 63 after the first injection. Between 29 July and 7 August 2020, Cohort 1b enrolled about 27 adults aged 18-55 years at one site in Boston, USA. Ad26.COV2.S consisted of a replication-incompetent adenovirus type 26 vector by which a prefusion-stabilized SARS-CoV-2 spike protein from the original Wuhan strain was expressed.

The chain is encoded by TRBV19 joined to TRBJ1-1; there is no confident call for the D gene. This sample comprised peripheral blood, obtained in a trial of Ad26.COV2.S vaccine versus placebo. This sequence originates from a person between 18 and 65 years old who received the Ad26.COV2.S COVID-19 vaccine or a placebo. CDR3 sequence: CASSARWMNTEAFF. The sequence in DNA is TGTGCCAGTAGCGCGCGATGGATGAACACTGAAGCTTTCTTT.